This TCR beta chain appears in the sequencing data of a study of identical twins. Whole-study results and caveats: Within beta out-of-frame sequences, the excess sharing observed between twins was weaker. Cord blood beta clonotypes present at high abundance carried fewer insertions; no such pattern appeared in memory repertoires. The models gave estimates that fell short of the out-of-frame TCR alpha sharing seen in monozygotic twins.

TCRdb called the 5' RACE reads again in MiXCR, with one record for every CDR3 protein. The sample contains 260,000 or so distinct CDR3 sequences, 7.5% of which appear only once. CDR1 DFQATT and CDR2 SNEGSKA come from the germline V gene (reference sequence). The ends were cut back, 3 bases at V and 0 bases at J, with 27 bases in the middle. The CDR3 consists of 21 residues. In this sample, this clonotype turned up a few times. Its target is unknown. The same data also contributed to another study, on yellow fever vaccine responses in identical twins. That source notes: On the reported evidence, twins' vaccine T cell responses seemed partly convergent and partly personalized.

The TCR sequence derives from a young woman in good health. The gene calls are TRBV20-1 and TRBJ2-6; D could derive from TRBD1 or TRBD2 (5 bases each). Sequencing input: CD8+ T cells sorted from blood. The CDR3 sequence is CSARRRGEGPTLFSGANVLTF. The CDR3 DNA reads as TGCAGTGCTAGGCGCCGCGGAGAGGGACCTACCTTGTTCTCTGGGGCCAACGTCCTGACTTTC.